This TCR beta chain stems from a study of CD8 T cells in Susac syndrome. An amount of RNA that ranged from roughly 0.5 to 1 ug was reverse transcribed with random hexamers. Each CDR3 protein is one row after TCRdb ran MiXCR on the immunoSEQ multiplex PCR reads. The sample lists over 150,000 distinct CDR3 sequences, 80% to 95% occurring once. The CDR3 runs to 14 residues. V lost 6 bases to trimming and J lost 7 bases, with 19 bases between them. CDR1 and CDR2 from the germline V gene are WSHSY and SAAADI. Sequencing of TCR beta drew on CD8+ and CD4+ T cells from blood. The receptor was derived from a human donor with multiple sclerosis. Sequenced input: CD4+ T cells from PBMCs. This chain joins TRBV10-2 and TRBJ2-7; D possibly corresponds to TRBD1 (6 bases). CDR3 loop: CASSPQGILWEQYF. CDR3 in DNA: TGCGCCAGCAGCCCACAGGGAATATTGTGGGAGCAGTACTTC.